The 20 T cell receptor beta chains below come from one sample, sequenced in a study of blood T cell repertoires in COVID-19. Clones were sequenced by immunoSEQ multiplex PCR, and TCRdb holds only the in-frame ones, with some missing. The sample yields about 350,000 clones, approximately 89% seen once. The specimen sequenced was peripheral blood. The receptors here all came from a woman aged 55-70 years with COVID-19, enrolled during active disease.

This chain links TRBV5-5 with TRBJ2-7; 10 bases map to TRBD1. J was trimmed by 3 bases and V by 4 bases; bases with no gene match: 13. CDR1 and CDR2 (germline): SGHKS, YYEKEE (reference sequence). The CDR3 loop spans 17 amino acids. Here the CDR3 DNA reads TGTGCCAGCAGCCGGGCTCCCGGGACAGGGGAGTTCTACGAGCAGTACTTC. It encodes CASSRAPGTGEFYEQYF.

The CDR3 loop reads CAWSVPGTGANVLTF. In DNA form, the CDR3 reads TGTGCCTGGAGTGTACCAGGGACAGGGGCCAACGTCCTGACTTTC. This sequence joins TRBV30 and TRBJ2-6; TRBD1 might be the D (6 bases). Trimming shortened V by 0 bases and J by 4 bases, and 10 bases separated the two germline ends. This CDR3 region has 15 residues. Germline V CDR1 and CDR2: GTSNPN, SVGIG (reference sequence).

CDR3 bases: TGTGCCAGCAGCTGGGCCGGGACAGGGCCCTTCGAGGGCTACACCTTC. Protein product: CASSWAGTGPFEGYTF. This chain joins TRBV5-6 and TRBJ1-2, with TRBD1 identical over 9 bases. The V and J ends lost 3 bases and 8 bases, in that order; junction bases with no gene match: 14. In germline, CDR1 is SGHDT, CDR2 YYEEEE. The CDR3 is made up of 16 amino acids.

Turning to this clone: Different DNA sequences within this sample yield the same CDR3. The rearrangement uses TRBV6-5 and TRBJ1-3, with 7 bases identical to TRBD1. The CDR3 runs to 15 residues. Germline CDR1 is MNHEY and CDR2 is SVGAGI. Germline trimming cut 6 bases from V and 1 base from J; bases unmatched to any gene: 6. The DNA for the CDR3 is TGTGCCAGCAGACCGGGACAGCCATCTGGAAACACCATATATTTT. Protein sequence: CASRPGQPSGNTIYF.

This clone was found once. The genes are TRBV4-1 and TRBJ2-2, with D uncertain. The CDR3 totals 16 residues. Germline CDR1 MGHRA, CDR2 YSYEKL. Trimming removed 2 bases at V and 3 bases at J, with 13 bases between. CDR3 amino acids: CASSQLQRKDTGELFF. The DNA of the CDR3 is TGCGCCAGCAGCCAATTACAGAGAAAGGACACCGGGGAGCTGTTTTTT.

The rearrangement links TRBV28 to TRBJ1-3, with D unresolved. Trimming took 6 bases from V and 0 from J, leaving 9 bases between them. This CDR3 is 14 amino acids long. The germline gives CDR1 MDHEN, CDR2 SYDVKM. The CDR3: CASSRVDSGNTIYF. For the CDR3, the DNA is TGTGCCAGCAGCCGGGTGGACTCTGGAAACACCATATATTTT.

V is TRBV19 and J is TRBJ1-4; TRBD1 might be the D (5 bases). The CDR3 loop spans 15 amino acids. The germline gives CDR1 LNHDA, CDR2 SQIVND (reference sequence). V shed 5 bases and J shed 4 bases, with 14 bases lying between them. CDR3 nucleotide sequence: TGTGCCAGTAGTCCGACGACAGCTAGTAATGAAAAACTGTTTTTT. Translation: CASSPTTASNEKLFF.

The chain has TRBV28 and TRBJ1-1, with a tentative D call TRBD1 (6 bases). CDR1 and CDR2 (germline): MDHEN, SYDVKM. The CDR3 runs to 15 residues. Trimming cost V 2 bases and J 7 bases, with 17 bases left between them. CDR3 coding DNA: TGTGCCAGCAGTTTAAACCGTCCAGGGGACGATGAAGCTTTCTTT. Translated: CASSLNRPGDDEAFF.

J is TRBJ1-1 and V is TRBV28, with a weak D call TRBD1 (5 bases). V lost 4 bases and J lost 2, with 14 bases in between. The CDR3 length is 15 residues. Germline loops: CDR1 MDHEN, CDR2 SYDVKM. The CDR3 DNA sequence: TGTGCCAGCAGTTCCCAGGGATCCGGAAACACTGAAGCTTTCTTT. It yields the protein CASSSQGSGNTEAFF.

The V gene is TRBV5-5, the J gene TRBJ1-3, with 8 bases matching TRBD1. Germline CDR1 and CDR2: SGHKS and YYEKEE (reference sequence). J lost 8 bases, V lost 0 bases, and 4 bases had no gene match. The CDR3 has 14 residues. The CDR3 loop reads CASSLDKQGDTIYF. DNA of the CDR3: TGTGCCAGCAGCTTGGACAAACAGGGGGACACCATATATTTT.

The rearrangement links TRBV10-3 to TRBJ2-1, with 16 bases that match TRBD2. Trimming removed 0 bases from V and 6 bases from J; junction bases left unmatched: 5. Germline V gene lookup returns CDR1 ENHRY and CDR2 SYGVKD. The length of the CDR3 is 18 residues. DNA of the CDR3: TGTGCCATCAGTGAGTCGGGACTAGCGGGGGGGCAGGGCAATGAGCAGTTCTTC. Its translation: CAISESGLAGGQGNEQFF.

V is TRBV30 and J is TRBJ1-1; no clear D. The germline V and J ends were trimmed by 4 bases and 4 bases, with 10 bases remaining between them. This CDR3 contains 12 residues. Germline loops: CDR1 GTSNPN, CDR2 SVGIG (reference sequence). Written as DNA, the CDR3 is TGTGCCTGGACCGTGCTAGGCACTGAAGCTTTCTTT. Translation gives CAWTVLGTEAFF.

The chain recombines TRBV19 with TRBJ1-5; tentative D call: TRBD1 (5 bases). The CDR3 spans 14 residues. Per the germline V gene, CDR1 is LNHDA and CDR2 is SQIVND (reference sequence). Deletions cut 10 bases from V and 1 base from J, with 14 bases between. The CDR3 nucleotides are TGTGCCACCGCCAAGGGGCAAAGCAATCAGCCCCAGCATTTT. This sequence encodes CATAKGQSNQPQHF.

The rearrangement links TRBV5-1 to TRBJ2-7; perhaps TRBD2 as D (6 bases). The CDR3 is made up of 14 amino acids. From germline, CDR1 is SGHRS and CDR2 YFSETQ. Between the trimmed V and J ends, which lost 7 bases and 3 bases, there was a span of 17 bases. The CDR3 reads CASSLALGDYEQYF. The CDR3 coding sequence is TGCGCCAGCTCACTAGCTTTAGGGGACTACGAGCAGTACTTC.

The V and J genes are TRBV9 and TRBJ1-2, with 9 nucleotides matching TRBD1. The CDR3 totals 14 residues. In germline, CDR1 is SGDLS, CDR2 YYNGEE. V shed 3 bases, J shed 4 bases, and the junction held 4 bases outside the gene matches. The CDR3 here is CASSGDRGGYGYTF. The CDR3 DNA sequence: TGTGCCAGCAGCGGCGACAGGGGGGGCTATGGCTACACCTTC.

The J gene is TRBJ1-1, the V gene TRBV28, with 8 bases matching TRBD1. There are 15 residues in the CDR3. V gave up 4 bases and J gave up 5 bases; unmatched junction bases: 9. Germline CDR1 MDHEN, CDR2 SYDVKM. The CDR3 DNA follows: TGTGCCAGCAGTTCGGCAACAGGGGGAAGGACTGAAGCTTTCTTT. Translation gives CASSSATGGRTEAFF.

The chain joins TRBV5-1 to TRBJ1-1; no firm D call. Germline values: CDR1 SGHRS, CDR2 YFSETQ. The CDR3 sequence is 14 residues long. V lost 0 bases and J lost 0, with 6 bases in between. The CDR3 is CASSLAYMNTEAFF. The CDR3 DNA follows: TGCGCCAGCAGCTTGGCCTATATGAACACTGAAGCTTTCTTT. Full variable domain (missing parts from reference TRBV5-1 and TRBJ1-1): KAGVTQTPRYLIKTRGQQVTLSCSPISGHRSVSWYQQTPGQGLQFLFEYFSETQRNKGNFPGRFSGRQFSNSRSEMNVSTLELGDSALYLCASSLAYMNTEAFFGQGTRLTVV.

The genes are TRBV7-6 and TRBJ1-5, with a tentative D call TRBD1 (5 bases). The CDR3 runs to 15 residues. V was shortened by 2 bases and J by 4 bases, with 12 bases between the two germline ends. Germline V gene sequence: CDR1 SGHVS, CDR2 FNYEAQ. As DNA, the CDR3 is TGTGCCAGCAGCTTATCTGTGCAGGGAAATCAGCCCCAGCATTTT. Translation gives CASSLSVQGNQPQHF.

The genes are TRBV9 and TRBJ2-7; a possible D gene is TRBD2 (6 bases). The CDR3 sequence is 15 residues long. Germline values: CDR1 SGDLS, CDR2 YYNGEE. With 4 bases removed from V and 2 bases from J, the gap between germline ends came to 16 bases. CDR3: CASSPRLDPTYEQYF. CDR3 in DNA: TGTGCCAGCAGCCCACGACTAGATCCAACCTACGAGCAGTACTTC.

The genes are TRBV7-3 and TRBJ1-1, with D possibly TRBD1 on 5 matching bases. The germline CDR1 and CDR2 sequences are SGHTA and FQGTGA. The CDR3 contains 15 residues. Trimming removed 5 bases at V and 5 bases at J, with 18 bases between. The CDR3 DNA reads TGTGCCAGCAGCGCGACCGGGGGTATTCAGACTGAAGCTTTCTTT. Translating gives CASSATGGIQTEAFF.